Each of the 12 T cell receptor beta chains below was sequenced from the same sample in a study of cytomegalovirus exposure and HLA in healthy donors. Primers included in the PCR were 60 Vbeta and 13 Jbeta primers. Produced via immunoSEQ multiplex PCR; TCRdb's table is partial and in-frame only. This table lists tens of thousands of clones. The sequenced sample was PBMCs. The origin of the receptors is a female donor in good health and CMV-seropositive.

The rearrangement links TRBV29-1 to TRBJ1-2, with D perhaps TRBD1 (6 bases). V was clipped by 6 bases and J by 7 bases, with 18 bases between them. There are 13 residues in the CDR3. CDR1 is SQVTM, CDR2 ANQGSEA, per germline. The CDR3 DNA reads TGCAGCGTGGACGGATTGGCCAGGGGTGGCTACACCTTC. As protein: CSVDGLARGGYTF.

J is TRBJ2-7 and V is TRBV11-2; D gene uncertain. V lost 5 bases, J lost 2 bases, and 13 bases lay in between. The CDR3 has 14 residues. Germline assignment: CDR1 SGHAT and CDR2 FQNNGV. Here the CDR3 DNA reads TGTGCCAGCAGCCGCCAGGCTACGACCTACGAGCAGTACTTC. This gives the protein CASSRQATTYEQYF.

The rearrangement joins TRBV29-1 to TRBJ2-5; no clear D gene. CDR3 size: 14 residues. The V gene lost 3 bases and the J gene lost 5 bases, with 16 bases spanning the gap. Germline V gene lookup returns CDR1 SQVTM and CDR2 ANQGSEA. The CDR3 region is CSVEVSLALETQYF. Here the CDR3 DNA reads TGCAGCGTTGAGGTCTCTTTGGCCTTGGAGACCCAGTACTTC.

The gene calls are TRBV6-5 and TRBJ2-7; D possibly corresponds to TRBD1 (6 bases). The germline V and J ends were trimmed by 7 bases and 4 bases, with 17 bases remaining between them. The CDR3 runs 14 residues. CDR1 is MNHEY, CDR2 SVGAGI, per germline. For the CDR3, the DNA is TGTGCCAGCAAGTTCGCTGGGGGCAGTTACGAGCAGTACTTC. This codes for CASKFAGGSYEQYF.

The chain uses TRBV5-1 and TRBJ2-5; the match to TRBD2 covers 12 bases. The CDR3 consists of 17 residues. Germline V gene lookup returns CDR1 SGHRS and CDR2 YFSETQ. V lost 1 base, J lost 4 bases, and 8 bases stayed unmatched. The CDR3 sequence is CASSLRLAGVAAETQYF. CDR3 bases: TGCGCCAGCAGCTTGAGACTAGCGGGAGTAGCGGCAGAGACCCAGTACTTC.

The chain couples TRBV28 to TRBJ2-7; TRBD1 matches at 7 bases. The CDR3 loop spans 16 amino acids. J was trimmed by 8 bases and V by 3 bases; bases with no gene match: 16. Germline V gene data show CDR1 as MDHEN and CDR2 as SYDVKM. The CDR3 region is CASSLRYRGSSTQQYF. CDR3 in DNA: TGTGCCAGCAGTTTGCGATACAGGGGATCCTCTACGCAGCAGTACTTC. The full variable domain, its missing parts supplied by reference TRBV28 and TRBJ2-7, is DVKVTQSSRYLVKRTGEKVFLECVQDMDHENMFWYRQDPGLGLRLIYFSYDVKMKEKGDIPEGYSVSREKKERFSLILESASTNQTSMYLCASSLRYRGSSTQQYFGPGTRLTVT.

The chain combines TRBV5-4 with TRBJ1-5, with no clear D. The CDR3 length is 13 residues. The ends were cut back, 3 bases at V and 3 bases at J, with 7 bases in the middle. Germline assignment: CDR1 SGHNT and CDR2 YYREEE (reference sequence). The CDR3 nucleotides read TGTGCCAGCAGCTCCGACATCAATCAGCCCCAGCATTTT. It codes for CASSSDINQPQHF.

The chain uses TRBV19 and TRBJ2-3; a weak D match, TRBD1 (5 bases). V dropped 4 bases and J dropped 4 bases, with 12 bases sitting between them. Germline CDR1 LNHDA, CDR2 SQIVND (reference sequence). This CDR3 spans 14 amino acids. The CDR3 loop is CASSNLWGSDTQYF. The CDR3 DNA reads TGTGCCAGTAGTAATTTGTGGGGCTCAGATACGCAGTATTTT.

This chain joins TRBV9 and TRBJ2-7; 13 bases align to TRBD2. Germline V gene sequence: CDR1 SGDLS, CDR2 YYNGEE. CDR3 length equals 16 residues. The V segment lost 0 bases and the J segment 4 bases; nucleotides outside the gene matches: 4. The DNA for the CDR3 is TGTGCCAGCAGCGTAGGGGGACTAGCGGGAACTTACGAGCAGTACTTC. As protein: CASSVGGLAGTYEQYF. Full variable domain (missing parts from reference TRBV9 and TRBJ2-7): DSGVTQTPKHLITATGQRVTLRCSPRSGDLSVYWYQQSLDQGLQFLIQYYNGEERAKGNILERFSAQQFPDLHSELNLSSLELGDSALYFCASSVGGLAGTYEQYFGPGTRLTVT.

The rearrangement links TRBV29-1 to TRBJ2-2; 12 bases agree with TRBD1. Germline CDR1 reads SQVTM; CDR2 reads ANQGSEA. J was trimmed by 7 bases and V by 6 bases; bases with no gene match: 9. The CDR3 covers 15 residues. The CDR3 DNA sequence: TGCAGCGTCGAGGAGGGACAGGGGGCCAGCGGGGAGCTGTTTTTT. It translates to CSVEEGQGASGELFF.

This sequence joins TRBV9 and TRBJ1-5; TRBD1 agrees at 9 bases. In germline, CDR1 is SGDLS, CDR2 YYNGEE. V was clipped by 3 bases and J by 3 bases; unmatched bases: 4. The CDR3 sequence is 15 residues long. The CDR3 protein is CASSASQGANQPQHF. DNA of the CDR3: TGTGCCAGCAGCGCCTCACAGGGGGCCAATCAGCCCCAGCATTTT.

The chain links TRBV18 to TRBJ2-3; 8 bases match TRBD2. V lost 3 bases, J lost 4 bases, and 9 bases stayed unmatched. Germline assignment: CDR1 KGHSH and CDR2 LQKENI. The CDR3 totals 16 residues. The CDR3 bases are TGTGCCAGCTCACCGATCAACGGGGGGGCATCAGATACGCAGTATTTT. Residues: CASSPINGGASDTQYF.